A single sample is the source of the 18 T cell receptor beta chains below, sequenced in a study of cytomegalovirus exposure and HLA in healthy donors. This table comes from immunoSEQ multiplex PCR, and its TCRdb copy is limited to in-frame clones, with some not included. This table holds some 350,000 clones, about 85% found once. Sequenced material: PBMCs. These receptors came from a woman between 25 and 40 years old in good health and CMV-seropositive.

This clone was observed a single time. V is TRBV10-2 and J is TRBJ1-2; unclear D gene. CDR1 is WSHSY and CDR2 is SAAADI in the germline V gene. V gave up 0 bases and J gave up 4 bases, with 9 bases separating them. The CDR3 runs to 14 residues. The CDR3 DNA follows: TGCGCCAGCAGTGAGTCGGGGAGAAGCTATGGCTACACCTTC. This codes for CASSESGRSYGYTF.

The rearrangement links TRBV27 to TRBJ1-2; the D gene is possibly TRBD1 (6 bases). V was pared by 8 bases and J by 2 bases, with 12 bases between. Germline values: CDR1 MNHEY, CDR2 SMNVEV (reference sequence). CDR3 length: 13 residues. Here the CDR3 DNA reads TGTGCCAGCCGGCTCGGACAGAACTATGGCTACACCTTC. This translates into CASRLGQNYGYTF.

In nucleotides, the CDR3 is TGTGCCAGCAGTTACGGGGCAGGAACGAACACTGAAGCTTTCTTT. Its protein is CASSYGAGTNTEAFF. V is TRBV6-6 and J is TRBJ1-1; D may be TRBD1 (5 bases). With 2 bases removed from V and 1 base from J, the gap between germline ends came to 11 bases. Germline V CDR1 and CDR2: MNHNY, SVGAGI (reference sequence). CDR3 length equals 15 residues.

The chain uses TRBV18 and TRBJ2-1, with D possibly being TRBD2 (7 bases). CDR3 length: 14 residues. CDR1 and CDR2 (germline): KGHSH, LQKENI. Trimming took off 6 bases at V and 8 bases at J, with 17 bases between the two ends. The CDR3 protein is CASSYWGGGDEQFF. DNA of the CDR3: TGTGCCAGCTCCTACTGGGGGGGCGGCGATGAGCAGTTCTTC.

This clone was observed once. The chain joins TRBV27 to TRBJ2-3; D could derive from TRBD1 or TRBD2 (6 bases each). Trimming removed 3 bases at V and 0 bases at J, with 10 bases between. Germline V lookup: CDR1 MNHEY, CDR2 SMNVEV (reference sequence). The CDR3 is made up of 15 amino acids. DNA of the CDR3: TGTGCCAGCAGTTTCTTAGGGGGGAGCACAGATACGCAGTATTTT. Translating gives CASSFLGGSTDTQYF.

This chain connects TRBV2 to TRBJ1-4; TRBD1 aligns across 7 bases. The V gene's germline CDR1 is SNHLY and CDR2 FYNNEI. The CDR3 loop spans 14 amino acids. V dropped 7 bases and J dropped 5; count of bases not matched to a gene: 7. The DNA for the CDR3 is TGTGCCAGCAATCTGGGACAGTCAAATGAAAAACTGTTTTTT. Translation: CASNLGQSNEKLFF.

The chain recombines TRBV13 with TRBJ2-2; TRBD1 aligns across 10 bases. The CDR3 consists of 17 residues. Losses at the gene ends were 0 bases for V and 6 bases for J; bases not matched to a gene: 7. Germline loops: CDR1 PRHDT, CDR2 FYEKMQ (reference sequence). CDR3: CASSLGLDRGMAGELFF. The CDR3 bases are TGTGCCAGCAGCTTAGGCCTGGACAGGGGGATGGCCGGGGAGCTGTTTTTT.

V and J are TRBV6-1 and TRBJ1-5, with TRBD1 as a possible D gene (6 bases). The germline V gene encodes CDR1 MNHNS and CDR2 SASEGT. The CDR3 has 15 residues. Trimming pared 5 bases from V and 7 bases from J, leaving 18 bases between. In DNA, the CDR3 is TGTGCCAGCAGTCCCCCCACAGGGTTAGAGCAGCCCCAGCATTTT. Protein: CASSPPTGLEQPQHF.

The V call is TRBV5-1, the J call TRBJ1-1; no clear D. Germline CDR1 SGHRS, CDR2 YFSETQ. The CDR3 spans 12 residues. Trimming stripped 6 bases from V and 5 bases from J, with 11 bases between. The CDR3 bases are TGCGCCAGCAAGGCTTCGAGGACTGAAGCTTTCTTT. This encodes CASKASRTEAFF.

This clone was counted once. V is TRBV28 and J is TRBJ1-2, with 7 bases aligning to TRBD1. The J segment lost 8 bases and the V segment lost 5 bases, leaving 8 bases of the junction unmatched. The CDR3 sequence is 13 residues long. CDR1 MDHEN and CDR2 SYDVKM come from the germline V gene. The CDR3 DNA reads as TGTGCCAGCAGTGGTCCCGGGACAGTCGGCTACACCTTC. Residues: CASSGPGTVGYTF.

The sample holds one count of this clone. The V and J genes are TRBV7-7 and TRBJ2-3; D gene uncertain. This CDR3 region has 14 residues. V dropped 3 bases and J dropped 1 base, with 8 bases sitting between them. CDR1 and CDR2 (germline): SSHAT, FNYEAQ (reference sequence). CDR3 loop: CASSLAPGTDTQYF. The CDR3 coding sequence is TGTGCCAGCAGCTTGGCTCCGGGCACAGATACGCAGTATTTT.

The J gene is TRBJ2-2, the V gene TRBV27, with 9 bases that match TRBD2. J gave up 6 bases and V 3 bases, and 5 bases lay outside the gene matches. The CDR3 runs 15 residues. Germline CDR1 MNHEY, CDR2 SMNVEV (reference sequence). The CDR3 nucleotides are TGTGCCAGCAGTTTTACCCCTAGCGGGGCCGGGGAGCTGTTTTTT. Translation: CASSFTPSGAGELFF.

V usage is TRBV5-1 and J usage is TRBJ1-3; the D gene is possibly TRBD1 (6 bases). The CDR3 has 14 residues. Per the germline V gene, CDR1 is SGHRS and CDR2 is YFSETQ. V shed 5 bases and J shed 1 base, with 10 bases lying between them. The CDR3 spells CASRGGLSGNTIYF. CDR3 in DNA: TGCGCCAGCAGGGGGGGCTTATCTGGAAACACCATATATTTT.

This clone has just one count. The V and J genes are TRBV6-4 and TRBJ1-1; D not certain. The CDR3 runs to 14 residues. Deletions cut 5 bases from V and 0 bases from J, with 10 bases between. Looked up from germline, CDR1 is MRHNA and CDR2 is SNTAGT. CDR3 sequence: CASSKEGMNTEAFF. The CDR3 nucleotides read TGTGCCAGCAGTAAAGAAGGTATGAACACTGAAGCTTTCTTT.

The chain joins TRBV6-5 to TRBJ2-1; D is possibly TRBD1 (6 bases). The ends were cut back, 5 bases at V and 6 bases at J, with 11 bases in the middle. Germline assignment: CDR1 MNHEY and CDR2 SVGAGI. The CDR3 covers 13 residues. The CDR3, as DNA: TGTGCCAGCAGTACGGGACATCCCAATGAGCAGTTCTTC. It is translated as CASSTGHPNEQFF.

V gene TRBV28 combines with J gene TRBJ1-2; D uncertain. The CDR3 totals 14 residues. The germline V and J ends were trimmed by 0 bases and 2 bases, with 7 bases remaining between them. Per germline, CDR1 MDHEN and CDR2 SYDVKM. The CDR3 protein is CASSLWTGNYGYTF. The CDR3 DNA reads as TGTGCCAGCAGTTTATGGACGGGAAACTATGGCTACACCTTC.

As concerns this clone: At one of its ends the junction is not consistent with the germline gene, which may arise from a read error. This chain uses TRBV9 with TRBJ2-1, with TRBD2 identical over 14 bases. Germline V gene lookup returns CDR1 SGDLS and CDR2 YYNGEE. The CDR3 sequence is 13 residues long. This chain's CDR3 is CASSVGTSGGYLF. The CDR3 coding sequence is TGTGCCAGCAGCGTAGGGACTAGCGGGGGGTACCTCTTC.

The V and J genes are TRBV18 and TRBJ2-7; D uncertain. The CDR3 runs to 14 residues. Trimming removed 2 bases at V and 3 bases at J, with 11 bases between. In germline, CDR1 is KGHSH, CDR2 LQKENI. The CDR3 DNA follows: TGTGCCAGCTCACCATCGGGTGTTTACTACGAGCAGTACTTC. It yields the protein CASSPSGVYYEQYF.